The entry that follows covers one T cell receptor (beta chain) sequence. Its target is unknown. The study recruited hyperthyroidism patients aged 18 to 65 who were newly diagnosed, under 2 months' duration. Deletions cut 3 bases from V and 6 bases from J, with 7 bases between. Germline CDR1 and CDR2: DFQATT and SNEGSKA (reference sequence). The CDR3 contains 11 residues. RNA served as the template for amplifying TCR beta CDR3 regions. Second-round multiplex PCR came after a first-round RT-PCR that employed HTBI primers. TCRdb reprocessed the multiplex PCR reads with MiXCR, giving one entry per CDR3 protein. The sample has fewer than 20,000 distinct CDR3 sequences; 46% are singletons. The data derive from a study of Graves' ophthalmopathy and Graves' hyperthyroidism. On the study more broadly: Before any treatment was given, at initial diagnosis, peripheral blood was collected.

Study-level results: With 70.59% sensitivity and approximately 73% specificity, the model predicted ophthalmopathy progression.

The source is a woman in her 40s with stable Graves' hyperthyroidism. The chain recombines TRBV20-1 with TRBJ2-3; D unresolved. Sequences were obtained from peripheral blood. The CDR3 DNA follows: TGCAGTGCTAGTAAAGGGGATACGCAGTATTTT. The encoded protein is CSASKGDTQYF.